What follows describes a single TCR beta chain. The antigen this receptor binds is unknown. Base qualities were left out, and no much larger clone turns up one base away. The entry originates in a study of blood T cell repertoires in COVID-19 (dated by TCRdb to about 2020). Broadly, across the study: The collaborator samples originated in the United States, Italy and Spain and spanned the acute and convalescent phases of COVID-19. The prospective study material was composed of cDNA or gDNA derived from T cells, B-cell-depleted T cells, or PBMCs. The dataset comprised deeply sampled blood TCRbeta repertoires from subjects exposed to, actively infected with, or recovered from COVID-19. The repertoires were released in a freely available public database intended as a resource for research on the immune response to SARS-CoV-2. The samples were drawn from two sources: the first 160 participants of the ongoing ImmuneRACE study, and 1,200 or so subjects contributed by 6 global collaborators. Sample metadata almost always included a de-identified subject ID, COVID-19 status, age in years and sex. Where available, HLA class I and class II types were obtained from metadata supplied by the sample provider rather than from assay-based typing.

The immunoSEQ Assay, a bias-controlled multiplex PCR, was used to amplify TCRbeta CDR3 regions from genomic DNA. On the study's bioinformatics: Nucleated cell counts per sample were estimated from amplification of reference gene primers within the assay. To quantify the absolute abundance of each unique TCRbeta CDR3 rearrangement, sequence reads were collapsed and filtered. For each sample, productive Simpson clonality was calculated as the square root of Simpson's diversity index over productive rearrangements. This immuneACCESS table, as held by TCRdb, lists in-frame sequences with V and J called but not all clones. Of the missing ones, under half trace to an unresolved V gene in checked studies; the others have no known cause. V, J and clone size derive from that table, while D and trimming were established from the DNA sequence. This sample holds fewer than 200,000 clones; nearly 90% were observed only once. The top ten clones comprise roughly 21% of the sample.

The collaborating institutions used their own protocols to collect whole blood in K2EDTA tubes. For TCRbeta analysis, collaborators shipped samples in one of three forms: frozen whole blood, isolated PBMCs, or DNA extracted from either of those sample types. What the research found in general, with its limitations: The amount of clinical and demographic metadata varied by source and participant and was provided uncurated.

CDR1 and CDR2 were assigned from the germline V gene (reference sequence) as MNHNY and SVGAGI. Trimming removed 5 bases from V and 4 bases from J; the gene matches leave 4 bases unexplained. Measured from the cysteine to the phenylalanine, the CDR3 is 14 residues long. The only DNA kept is the CDR3, 42 bases in frame from the first base. The receptor was isolated from a man aged 60 to 69 with active or convalescent COVID-19. The sequence is built from TRBV6-6 and TRBJ2-3, with 9 bases in between that match TRBD1. The sample was peripheral blood. In nucleotide form, the sequence is TGTGCCAGCAGTCGCGACAGGGGGGCAGATACGCAGTATTTT. The resulting protein is CASSRDRGADTQYF.